This T cell receptor (beta chain) was identified during a study of beta chain features in type 1 diabetes. V shed 2 bases and J shed 3 bases, with 8 bases lying between them. Germline V CDR1 and CDR2: GTSNPN, SVGIG (reference sequence). The CDR3 is 13 residues long. The investigators reverse transcribed all of the isolated RNA, so they sequenced expressed TCRB transcripts. Data came from immunoSEQ multiplex PCR; TCRdb stores just in-frame clones and leaves some out. The sample consists of a few hundred thousand clones, over 25% of them appearing once. This clone was seen a handful of times. Within the sample, other DNA sequences also encode this same CDR3.

The specimen sequenced was naive CD4+ T cells from blood. The V gene is TRBV30, the J gene TRBJ1-5; D is undetermined. The sequence derives from a man aged 18 to 30 in good health. The CDR3 sequence is CAWSRRDNQPQHF. DNA for the CDR3: TGTGCCTGGAGTCGGAGGGACAATCAGCCCCAGCATTTT.